A selection of T cell receptor beta chains follows, all from one sample in a study of blood T cell repertoires in COVID-19. Produced via immunoSEQ multiplex PCR; TCRdb's table is partial and in-frame only. Of approximately 220,000 clones in the sample, approximately 80% were seen once. The sequenced sample was PBMCs or T cells enriched from blood (not recorded which). The receptors stem from a woman in her thirties or forties with acute COVID-19. The CDR3 runs from the conserved cysteine through the conserved F or W. D genes are given only for firm matches. For some rows the clone size is stated as once, few or many, or as a class when expanded; others skip it.

clone_size j_call d_call v_call cdr3_nt cdr3_aa
- TRBJ2-3 - TRBV29-1 TGCAGCGTTGTCCCCGCCTACCAAGGGGCAGATACGCAGTATTTT CSVVPAYQGADTQYF
- TRBJ2-1 TRBD2 TRBV7-3 TGTGCCAGCAGCTCGAGTGGCGGGGGGCCCAGGAATGAGCAGTTCTTC CASSSSGGGPRNEQFF
- TRBJ1-2 TRBD1 TRBV7-9 TGTGCCAGCAGTTACCGGGACAGGGAGGCCCCTTACTATGGCTACACCTTC CASSYRDREAPYYGYTF
few TRBJ2-5 - TRBV19 TGTGCCAGTAGGGATACGGGGATAGAAGAAGAGACCCAGTACTTC CASRDTGIEEETQYF
once TRBJ1-3 - TRBV5-1 TGCGCCAGCAGCTTGGTTGGGGCTAACACCATATATTTT CASSLVGANTIYF
- TRBJ2-2 - TRBV5-1 TGCGCCAGCAGCTTCAAGGACATGAACACCGGGGAGCTGTTTTTT CASSFKDMNTGELFF
- TRBJ2-4 - TRBV7-8 TGTGCCAGCAGCTCAGAAGCCAAAAACATTCAGTACTTC CASSSEAKNIQYF
few TRBJ2-7 TRBD1 TRBV7-9 TGTGCCAGCAGCTTAGGGACAGGGAAGTCCTACGAGCAGTACTTC CASSLGTGKSYEQYF
once TRBJ2-6 - TRBV27 TGTGCCAGCAGTCCGGGACATCTTCCTAGAGCCAACGTCCTGACTTTC CASSPGHLPRANVLTF
once TRBJ2-7 TRBD1 TRBV6-5 TGTGCCAGCAAACTCCGGGACAGGGTCTACGAGCAGTACTTC CASKLRDRVYEQYF
- TRBJ1-1 TRBD1 TRBV27 TGTGCCAGCAGTCCAGGGACAGGGGGCTATATCACTGAAGCTTTCTTT CASSPGTGGYITEAFF
few TRBJ1-2 - TRBV7-9 TGTGCCAGCAGCCGCGGACAGCCTAACTATGGCTACACCTTC CASSRGQPNYGYTF
few TRBJ2-5 - TRBV18 TGTGCCAGCTCACTTCAGGGTACGGAGACCCAGTACTTC CASSLQGTETQYF
once TRBJ1-6 TRBD1 TRBV10-1 TGCGCCTTGTTCAGCAGTGGGACAGGGTATAATTCACCCCTCCACTTT CALFSSGTGYNSPLHF
- TRBJ1-1 - TRBV5-1 TGCGCCAGCAGCTTGGGGGGGCTGGGCCCCACTGAAGCTTTCTTT CASSLGGLGPTEAFF
- TRBJ1-5 - TRBV28 TGTGCCAGCACCCCTGGGGGGTTGAATCAGCCCCAGCATTTT CASTPGGLNQPQHF
- TRBJ1-5 TRBD1 TRBV19 TGTGCCAGCTATGGGGGAACCGGGACAGCAAGCAATCAGCCCCAGCATTTT CASYGGTGTASNQPQHF
- TRBJ2-1 - TRBV28 TGTGCCAGCAGTAGAGAACAGGGACTAGAGCAGTTCTTC CASSREQGLEQFF
- TRBJ2-2 - TRBV5-4 TGTGCCAGCAGCTTGATTCCGGGGGTAACGAACACCGGGGAGCTGTTTTTT CASSLIPGVTNTGELFF